This T cell receptor beta chain comes out of a study of spatial heterogeneity in lung cancer. Whole-study context: Combinations of a unique TCR and a UMI were tallied in raw reads, and on average each appeared more than ten times.

The study tagged each TCR cDNA molecule with a unique molecular identifier. Via MiXCR, TCRdb re-called the 5' RACE reads, giving one row per CDR3 protein. The table has under 2,000 distinct CDR3 sequences, about 7.6% seen once; the top ten hold 22%. Time point of the sample: sample taken at primary tumor resection. No cells were sorted before sequencing. The whole RNA sequenced was extracted from tumor, nontumor lung or frozen PBMC. CDR1 is MDHEN, CDR2 SYDVKM, per germline. The V gene lost 7 bases and the J gene lost 9 bases, with 13 bases spanning the gap. There are 12 residues in the CDR3. This clonotype rates as large (0.1 to 1%).

J is TRBJ1-5 and V is TRBV28; D remains ambiguous. The sample here was normal lung tissue next to the tumor, taken at surgery. The clonotype was recovered from a male donor with early-stage non-small cell lung cancer. The CDR3 DNA reads as TGTGCCAGCACCCCGGCCCGGGGGCCCCAGCATTTT. Amino acids: CASTPARGPQHF.